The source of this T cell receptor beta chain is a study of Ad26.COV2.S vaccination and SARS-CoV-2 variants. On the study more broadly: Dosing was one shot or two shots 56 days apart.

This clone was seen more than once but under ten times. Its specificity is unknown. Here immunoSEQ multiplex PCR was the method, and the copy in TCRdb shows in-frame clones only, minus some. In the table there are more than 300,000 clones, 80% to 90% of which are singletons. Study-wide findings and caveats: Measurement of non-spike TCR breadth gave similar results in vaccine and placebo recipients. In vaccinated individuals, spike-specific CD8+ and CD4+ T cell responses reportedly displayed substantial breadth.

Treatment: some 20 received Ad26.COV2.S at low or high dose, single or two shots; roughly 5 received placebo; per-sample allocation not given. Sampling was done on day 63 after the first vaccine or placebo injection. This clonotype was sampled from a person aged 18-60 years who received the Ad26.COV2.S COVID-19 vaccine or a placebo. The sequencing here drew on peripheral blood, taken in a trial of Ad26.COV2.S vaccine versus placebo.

The CDR3 DNA reads TGTGCCTGGAGTGTACCCGACGTTAGCAATCAGCCCCAGCATTTT. Translating it yields CAWSVPDVSNQPQHF. The chain has TRBV30 and TRBJ1-5; D unclear. Trimming cost V 0 bases and J 0 bases, with 9 bases left between them. Germline V CDR1 and CDR2: GTSNPN, SVGIG (reference sequence). This CDR3 spans 15 amino acids.